The 12 T cell receptor beta chains presented below share a single source sample, sequenced in a study of blood T cell repertoires in COVID-19 (dated by TCRdb to 2018 to 2020). Library preparation used the immunoSEQ multiplex PCR assay. TCRdb holds this immuneACCESS table with in-frame rearrangements only. Some clones are missing; in checked studies, unresolved V genes explain under half, and the rest has no known cause. This sample gives about 250,000 clones in total; 88% of them show up just once. The leading ten clones occupy less than 3% of the sample. The specimen was PBMCs or T cells enriched from blood (not recorded which). The receptors come from a woman in her forties or fifties who had recovered from COVID-19.

V usage is TRBV19 and J usage is TRBJ1-5, with D uncertain. Trimming shortened V by 4 bases and J by 5 bases, and 6 bases separated the two germline ends. This CDR3 is built from 12 residues. Germline V gene lookup returns CDR1 LNHDA and CDR2 SQIVND (reference sequence). In DNA form, the CDR3 reads TGTGCCAGTAGTAGAGGTGATCAGCCCCAGCATTTT. It specifies CASSRGDQPQHF.

Comment on this clone: This same CDR3 is encoded by further DNA sequences in the sample. The chain is built from TRBV3-1 (or the pseudogene TRBV3-2) and TRBJ1-5; D not resolved. V lost 3 bases, J lost 4 bases, and 4 bases lay in between. Germline loops: CDR1 LGHDT, CDR2 YNNKEL (reference sequence). This CDR3 region has 12 residues. CDR3 region: CASSHLNQPQHF. The CDR3 region has the DNA TGTGCCAGCAGCCACTTAAATCAGCCCCAGCATTTT.

This sequence joins TRBV5-6 and TRBJ1-3; D is undetermined. This CDR3 spans 16 amino acids. The ends were cut back, 0 bases at V and 2 bases at J, with 12 bases in the middle. Germline CDR1 is SGHDT and CDR2 is YYEEEE. CDR3 residues: CASSLGSGNPGNTIYF. The DNA for the CDR3 is TGTGCCAGCAGCTTGGGATCCGGGAACCCTGGAAACACCATATATTTT.

The V gene is TRBV4-3, the J gene TRBJ2-2; 8 bases agree with TRBD2. The CDR3 runs 17 residues. The germline gives CDR1 LGHNA, CDR2 YSLEER. Germline trimming cut 0 bases from V and 3 bases from J; bases unmatched to any gene: 6. The CDR3 protein is CASSQELTSGDTGELFF. In nucleotides, the CDR3 is TGCGCCAGCAGCCAAGAACTCACTAGCGGCGACACCGGGGAGCTGTTTTTT.

The genes are TRBV20-1 and TRBJ1-2; D is uncertain. Deletions cut 3 bases from V and 0 bases from J, with 11 bases between. The germline gives CDR1 DFQATT, CDR2 SNEGSKA (reference sequence). The CDR3 has 14 amino acids. This CDR3 reads CSASSSESNYGYTF. The CDR3 bases are TGCAGTGCTAGTTCCTCAGAATCTAACTATGGCTACACCTTC.

The chain couples TRBV25-1 to TRBJ1-6; the D gene is possibly TRBD1 (5 bases). This CDR3 has 13 residues. Germline values: CDR1 MGHDK, CDR2 SYGVNS. V lost 5 bases to trimming and J lost 14 bases, with 16 bases between them. The CDR3 reads CASSSLGQEALHF. The CDR3 nucleotides read TGTGCCAGCAGTTCTCTAGGACAAGAGGCCCTCCACTTT.

The V call is TRBV28, the J call TRBJ1-2, with D hard to call. The CDR3 has 13 amino acids. CDR1 is MDHEN, CDR2 SYDVKM, per germline. V was pared by 2 bases and J by 2 bases, with 6 bases between. The CDR3 DNA follows: TGTGCCAGCAGTTTACCACTCAACTATGGCTACACCTTC. Translation: CASSLPLNYGYTF.

The CDR3 here is CASSKGERYTEAFF. In DNA form, the CDR3 reads TGTGCCAGCAGCAAGGGGGAACGGTACACTGAAGCTTTCTTT. The V gene is TRBV4-2, the J gene TRBJ1-1; possible D gene TRBD1, 6 bases. CDR1 is LGHNA and CDR2 is YNFKEQ in the germline V gene. With 5 bases removed from V and 3 bases from J, the gap between germline ends came to 13 bases. The CDR3 totals 14 residues.

V is TRBV28 and J is TRBJ1-5, with TRBD1 identical over 9 bases. The CDR3 spans 16 residues. With V trimmed by 3 bases and J by 2 bases, 5 bases remained unmatched. Germline V gene sequence: CDR1 MDHEN, CDR2 SYDVKM. CDR3 region: CASSLQQGAGNQPQHF. The CDR3, as DNA: TGTGCCAGCAGTTTGCAACAGGGGGCAGGCAATCAGCCCCAGCATTTT.

In this sample, this clone turned up a few times. The genes are TRBV7-2 and TRBJ1-5; 10 positions match TRBD1. The CDR3 consists of 14 residues. Per germline, CDR1 SGHTA and CDR2 FQGNSA. With 3 bases clipped from V and 7 bases from J, the junction kept 3 bases outside the gene matches. CDR3 loop: CASSFGQGGQPQHF. In nucleotides, the CDR3 is TGTGCCAGCAGCTTTGGACAGGGGGGCCAGCCCCAGCATTTT.

The chain joins TRBV7-9 to TRBJ2-3, with D unresolved. The germline V gene encodes CDR1 SEHNR and CDR2 FQNEAQ (reference sequence). This CDR3 is 12 amino acids long. Between the trimmed V and J ends, which lost 2 bases and 2 bases, there was a span of 2 bases. The CDR3 reads CASSLYTDTQYF. In DNA, the CDR3 is TGTGCCAGCAGCTTATACACAGATACGCAGTATTTT. Full variable domain (rest looked up from reference TRBV7-9 and TRBJ2-3): DTGVSQNPRHKITKRGQNVTFRCDPISEHNRLYWYRQTLGQGPEFLTYFQNEAQLEKSRLLSDRFSAERPKGSFSTLEIQRTEQGDSAMYLCASSLYTDTQYFGPGTRLTVL.

The V and J genes are TRBV3-1 (or the pseudogene TRBV3-2) and TRBJ2-3, with 7 bases that match TRBD2. V was pared by 4 bases and J by 5 bases, with 18 bases of the junction left unmatched. There are 18 residues in the CDR3. Looked up from germline, CDR1 is LGHDT and CDR2 is YNNKEL (reference sequence). This chain's CDR3 is CASSLVDAAGWGGDTQYF. The CDR3 DNA follows: TGTGCCAGCAGCCTTGTTGACGCTGCGGGATGGGGGGGAGATACGCAGTATTTT.